This T cell receptor (beta chain) is from a study of T cells after yellow fever vaccination. Study context: SMART-Seq v4 Ultra Low Input handled preparation of low-cell-number fractions.

General observations from the study: There was a possibility that FACS-sorted repertoires contained abundant clonotypes contaminating from the bulk population. Most clones from primary vaccination were detected again post-booster (about 95% CD4, 88% CD8).

Details on this clonotype: Its antigen is still unknown.

5'RACE template switching added a universal primer site and UMIs to TCR cDNA. TCRdb recomputed calls from the 5' RACE reads with MiXCR, one row per CDR3 protein. Of hundreds of thousands of distinct CDR3 sequences in the sample, approximately 9% were seen once. The CDR3 extends over 12 amino acids. CDR1 SGHRS and CDR2 YFSETQ come from the germline V gene. The J segment lost 4 bases and the V segment lost 5 bases, leaving 3 bases of the junction unmatched. This TCR derives from a man between 18 and 29 years old who received the YFV17D yellow fever vaccine. The chain couples TRBV5-1 to TRBJ2-7, with TRBD1 identical over 7 bases. This specimen was PBMCs, taken on the day of the first yellow fever vaccination. CDR3: CASRRQGYEQYF. Here the CDR3 DNA reads TGCGCCAGCAGGCGACAGGGATACGAGCAGTACTTC.